This T cell receptor beta chain was identified during a study of cytomegalovirus exposure and HLA in healthy donors. The overall study: Some 77 million unique TCRs from HLA-typed donors were held in an early release of data.

The PCR was carried out with 60 Vbeta primers and 13 Jbeta primers. Study processing details: As a later analysis found, there were about 80 million unique TCR beta chains, of which some 10 million were shared. Sequenced by immunoSEQ multiplex PCR; TCRdb stores in-frame clones only, minus some. V and J calls and clone size are given by that table; D and trimming were obtained from the DNA. The sample has 40,000 or so clones; 66% are singletons. Comments on this clone: Its specificity is not known.

Study results and caveats: Specificity of a few CMV-associated chains for CMV antigens was verified in vitro. The study labeled approximately 150 TCR beta chains cytomegalovirus-associated.

Sequenced material: PBMCs. This sequence originates from a man aged 50 to 59 in good health and CMV-seropositive.

CDR3 sequence (DNA): TGCAGCGTGGGACAGACGAGCTCCTACGAGCAGTACTTC. It translates to CSVGQTSSYEQYF. The chain employs TRBV29-1 and TRBJ2-7, with TRBD1 matching over 7 bases. V lost 6 bases, J lost 0 bases, and 5 bases stayed unmatched. The CDR3 has 13 residues. Germline lookup yields CDR1 SQVTM and CDR2 ANQGSEA.